These 13 T cell receptor beta chains originate from one sample sequenced in a study of OX40 agonist ivuxolimab in advanced cancers. The table came from immunoSEQ multiplex PCR; TCRdb's copy has only in-frame clones and leaves some out. This sample has 98,000 or so clones; about 88% occur once, and the top ten carry 0.82%. The sample in question was CD4+ or CD8+ T cells sorted from blood, obtained in a trial of the OX40 agonist ivuxolimab. The receptor set was obtained from an adult with an advanced solid tumor such as melanoma, head and neck, liver or kidney cancer.

The chain is built from TRBV4-1 and TRBJ2-5; D is perhaps TRBD2 (6 bases). Germline V gene lookup returns CDR1 MGHRA and CDR2 YSYEKL. The CDR3 covers 16 residues. The germline V and J ends were trimmed by 1 base and 1 base, with 13 bases remaining between them. Here the CDR3 reads CASSQAASDGQETQYF. The CDR3 region has the DNA TGCGCCAGCAGCCAAGCCGCTAGCGATGGCCAAGAGACCCAGTACTTC.

This clone was seen more than once but under ten times. The J gene is TRBJ2-1, the V gene TRBV7-2, with 14 bases identical to TRBD2. This CDR3 contains 17 residues. The J segment lost 7 bases and the V segment lost 5 bases, leaving 10 bases of the junction unmatched. CDR1 and CDR2 from the germline V gene are SGHTA and FQGNSA. In nucleotides, the CDR3 is TGTGCCAGCAGCATTAATCCGGGACTAGCGGGAGCTAATGAGCAGTTCTTC. It specifies CASSINPGLAGANEQFF.

The J gene is TRBJ2-2, the V gene TRBV2; perhaps D is TRBD1 or TRBD2 (7 bases each). Looked up from germline, CDR1 is SNHLY and CDR2 is FYNNEI. This CDR3 spans 15 amino acids. Trimming removed 6 bases at V and 4 bases at J, with 15 bases between. The CDR3 nucleotides read TGTGCCAGCAGGCCCAGGGGGGGCGGCACCGGGGAGCTGTTTTTT. Translating it yields CASRPRGGGTGELFF.

V and J are TRBV5-1 and TRBJ2-1; D unresolved. With 6 bases removed from V and 4 bases from J, the gap between germline ends came to 8 bases. Germline-derived CDR1 and CDR2 are SGHRS and YFSETQ. The CDR3 spans 12 residues. The CDR3 spells CASTLDYNEQFF. The CDR3 bases are TGCGCCAGCACCCTGGATTACAATGAGCAGTTCTTC.

V and J are TRBV5-1 and TRBJ2-7; the D gene is possibly TRBD1 (6 bases). Per germline, CDR1 SGHRS and CDR2 YFSETQ. The germline V and J ends were trimmed by 4 bases and 2 bases, with 10 bases remaining between them. The CDR3 loop spans 13 amino acids. The DNA of the CDR3 is TGCGCCAGCAGCCCAGGGGTTCCCTACGAGCAGTACTTC. It encodes CASSPGVPYEQYF.

This chain joins TRBV19 and TRBJ2-4; D is unresolved. Trimming stripped 7 bases from V and 0 bases from J, with 7 bases between. CDR3 length equals 13 residues. The germline V gene encodes CDR1 LNHDA and CDR2 SQIVND (reference sequence). CDR3 loop: CASKEIAKNIQYF. The CDR3 nucleotides are TGTGCCAGTAAGGAGATAGCCAAAAACATTCAGTACTTC.

This clone appeared a single time. V and J are TRBV5-1 and TRBJ1-1, with a weak D call TRBD1 (5 bases). This CDR3 is 14 amino acids long. V was shortened by 4 bases and J by 2 bases, with 12 bases between the two germline ends. Germline CDR1 is SGHRS and CDR2 is YFSETQ. Here the CDR3 DNA reads TGCGCCAGCAGCCCTGGACAAGCAAACACTGAAGCTTTCTTT. It translates to CASSPGQANTEAFF.

The rearrangement links TRBV30 to TRBJ2-7; 9 bases line up with TRBD1. In germline, CDR1 is GTSNPN, CDR2 SVGIG (reference sequence). V gave up 4 bases and J gave up 6 bases; unmatched junction bases: 4. This CDR3 region has 12 residues. In DNA, the CDR3 is TGTGCCTGGAATAGACAGGGGGGCGAGCAGTACGTC. Its translation is CAWNRQGGEQYV.

The V and J genes are TRBV18 and TRBJ2-1; D unclear. Per the germline V gene, CDR1 is KGHSH and CDR2 is LQKENI. V dropped 3 bases and J dropped 8 bases, with 5 bases sitting between them. CDR3 length: 11 residues. CDR3 DNA: TGTGCCAGCTCACCCCTGGATGAGCAGTTCTTC. Amino acid sequence: CASSPLDEQFF.

The chain is built from TRBV7-2 and TRBJ2-2; D unclear. V lost 1 base and J 7 bases, leaving 7 bases between the germline ends. There are 13 residues in the CDR3. Germline CDR1 reads SGHTA; CDR2 reads FQGNSA. CDR3 in DNA: TGTGCCAGCAGCTTAGAGTTGGGCGGGGAGCTGTTTTTT. Encoded protein: CASSLELGGELFF.

CDR3 coding DNA: TGTGCCAGCAGCTTAGGCCTTGACACCGGGGAGCTGTTTTTT. This encodes CASSLGLDTGELFF. This chain joins TRBV11-2 and TRBJ2-2, with D hard to call. Trimming took off 1 base at V and 3 bases at J, with 6 bases between the two ends. Germline V gene data show CDR1 as SGHAT and CDR2 as FQNNGV. This CDR3 region has 14 residues.

The chain has TRBV2 and TRBJ2-1, with TRBD2 identical over 7 bases. Germline CDR1 SNHLY, CDR2 FYNNEI. V was pared by 4 bases and J by 8 bases, with 8 bases of the junction left unmatched. This CDR3 has 14 amino acids. CDR3 protein: CASSAGGRAYEQFF. CDR3 bases: TGTGCCAGCAGTGCAGGAGGGAGGGCATATGAGCAGTTCTTC.

The rearrangement links TRBV7-2 to TRBJ1-2; the D gene is possibly TRBD1 (5 bases). Trimming pared 5 bases from V and 4 bases from J, leaving 8 bases between. The germline gives CDR1 SGHTA, CDR2 FQGNSA. The CDR3 runs 12 residues. In DNA, the CDR3 is TGTGCCAGCAGCCCCGACAGCTATGGCTACACCTTC. It is translated as CASSPDSYGYTF.